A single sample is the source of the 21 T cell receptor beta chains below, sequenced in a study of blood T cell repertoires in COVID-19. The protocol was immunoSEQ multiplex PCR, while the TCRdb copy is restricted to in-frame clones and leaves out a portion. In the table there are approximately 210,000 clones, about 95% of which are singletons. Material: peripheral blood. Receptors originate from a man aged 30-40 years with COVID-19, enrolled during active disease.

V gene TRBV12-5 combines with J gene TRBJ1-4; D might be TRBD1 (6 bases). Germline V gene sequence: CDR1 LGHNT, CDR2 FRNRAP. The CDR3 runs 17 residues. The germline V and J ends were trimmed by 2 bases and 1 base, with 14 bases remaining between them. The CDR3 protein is CASGLNAGGITNEKLFF. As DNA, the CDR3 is TGTGCTAGTGGTTTGAACGCGGGGGGCATAACTAATGAAAAACTGTTTTTT.

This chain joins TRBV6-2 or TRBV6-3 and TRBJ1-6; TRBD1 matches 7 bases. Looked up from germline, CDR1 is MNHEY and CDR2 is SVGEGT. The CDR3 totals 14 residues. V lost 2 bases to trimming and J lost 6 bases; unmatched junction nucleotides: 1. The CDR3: CASSYGDSNSPLHF. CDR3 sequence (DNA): TGTGCCAGCAGTTACGGGGACAGTAATTCACCCCTCCACTTT.

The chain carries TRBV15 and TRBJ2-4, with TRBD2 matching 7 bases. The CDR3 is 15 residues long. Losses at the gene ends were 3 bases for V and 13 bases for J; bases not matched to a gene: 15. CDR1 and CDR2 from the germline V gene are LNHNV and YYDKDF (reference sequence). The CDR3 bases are TGTGCCACCAGCAGCGCGGGGGTTAAACGAAGGGTACAGTACTTC. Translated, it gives CATSSAGVKRRVQYF.

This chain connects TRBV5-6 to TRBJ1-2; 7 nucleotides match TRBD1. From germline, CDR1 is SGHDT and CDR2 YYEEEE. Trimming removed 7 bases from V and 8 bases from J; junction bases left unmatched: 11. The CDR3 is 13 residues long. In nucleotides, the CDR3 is TGTGCCAGCGTAGGGACAGAGGATTGGGGCTACACCTTC. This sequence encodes CASVGTEDWGYTF.

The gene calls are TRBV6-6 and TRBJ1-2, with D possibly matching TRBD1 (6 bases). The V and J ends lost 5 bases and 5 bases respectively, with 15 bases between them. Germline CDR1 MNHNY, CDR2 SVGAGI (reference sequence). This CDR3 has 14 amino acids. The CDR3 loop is CASSTPGQLYGYTF. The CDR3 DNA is TGTGCCAGCAGTACCCCGGGACAACTTTATGGCTACACCTTC.

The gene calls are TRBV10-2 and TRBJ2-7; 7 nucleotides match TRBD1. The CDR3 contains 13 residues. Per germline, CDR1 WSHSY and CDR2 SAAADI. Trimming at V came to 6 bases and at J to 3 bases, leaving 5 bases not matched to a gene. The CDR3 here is CASRMTGHYEQYF. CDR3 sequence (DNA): TGCGCCAGCAGGATGACAGGGCACTACGAGCAGTACTTC.

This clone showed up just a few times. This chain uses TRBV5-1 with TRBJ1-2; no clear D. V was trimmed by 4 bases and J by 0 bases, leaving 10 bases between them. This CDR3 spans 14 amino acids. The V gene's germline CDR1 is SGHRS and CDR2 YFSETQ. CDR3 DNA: TGCGCCAGCAGCCCCTTCTCAGCTAACTATGGCTACACCTTC. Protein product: CASSPFSANYGYTF. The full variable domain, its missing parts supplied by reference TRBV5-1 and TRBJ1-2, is KAGVTQTPRYLIKTRGQQVTLSCSPISGHRSVSWYQQTPGQGLQFLFEYFSETQRNKGNFPGRFSGRQFSNSRSEMNVSTLELGDSALYLCASSPFSANYGYTFGSGTRLTVV.

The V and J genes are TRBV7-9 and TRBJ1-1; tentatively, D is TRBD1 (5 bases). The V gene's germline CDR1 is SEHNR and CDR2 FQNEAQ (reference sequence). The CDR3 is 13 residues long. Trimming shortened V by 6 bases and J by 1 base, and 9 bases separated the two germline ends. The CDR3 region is CASRSRENTEAFF. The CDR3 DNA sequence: TGTGCCAGCAGATCCAGGGAGAACACTGAAGCTTTCTTT.

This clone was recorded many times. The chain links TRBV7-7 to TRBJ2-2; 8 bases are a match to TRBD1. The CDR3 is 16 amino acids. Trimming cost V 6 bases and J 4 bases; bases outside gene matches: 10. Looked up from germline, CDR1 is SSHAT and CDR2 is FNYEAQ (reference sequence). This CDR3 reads CASSPEDRVATGELFF. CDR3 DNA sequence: TGTGCCAGCAGTCCTGAGGACAGGGTGGCCACCGGGGAGCTGTTTTTT. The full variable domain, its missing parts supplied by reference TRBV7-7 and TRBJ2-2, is GAGVSQSPRYKVTKRGQDVTLRCDPISSHATLYWYQQALGQGPEFLTYFNYEAQPDKSGLPSDRFSAERPEGSISTLTIQRTEQRDSAMYRCASSPEDRVATGELFFGEGSRLTVL.

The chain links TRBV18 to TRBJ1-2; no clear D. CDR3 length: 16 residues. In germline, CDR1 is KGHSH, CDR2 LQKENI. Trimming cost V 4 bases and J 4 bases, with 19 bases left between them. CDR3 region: CASSRTDLIDGYGYTF. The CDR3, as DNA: TGTGCCAGCTCACGGACTGACCTAATTGACGGCTATGGCTACACCTTC.

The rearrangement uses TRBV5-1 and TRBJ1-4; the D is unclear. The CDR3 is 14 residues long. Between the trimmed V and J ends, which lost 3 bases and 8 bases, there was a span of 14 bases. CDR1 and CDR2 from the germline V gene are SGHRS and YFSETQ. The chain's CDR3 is CASSSSVRGEKLFF. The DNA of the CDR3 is TGCGCCAGCAGCTCTAGTGTGCGAGGGGAAAAACTGTTTTTT.

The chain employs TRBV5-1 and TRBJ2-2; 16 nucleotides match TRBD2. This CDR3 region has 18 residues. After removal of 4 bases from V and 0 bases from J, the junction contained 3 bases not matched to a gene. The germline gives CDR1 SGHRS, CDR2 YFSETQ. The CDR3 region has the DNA TGCGCCAGCAGCCAGGGACTAGCGGGGGGGACGAACACCGGGGAGCTGTTTTTT. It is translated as CASSQGLAGGTNTGELFF.

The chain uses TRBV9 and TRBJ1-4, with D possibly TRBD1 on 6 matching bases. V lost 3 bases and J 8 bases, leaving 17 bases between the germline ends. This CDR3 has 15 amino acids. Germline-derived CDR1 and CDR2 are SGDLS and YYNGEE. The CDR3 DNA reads TGTGCCAGCAGCGCAGGTCAGGGGAATTGGGAAAAACTGTTTTTT. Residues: CASSAGQGNWEKLFF. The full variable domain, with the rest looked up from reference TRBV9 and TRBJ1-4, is DSGVTQTPKHLITATGQRVTLRCSPRSGDLSVYWYQQSLDQGLQFLIQYYNGEERAKGNILERFSAQQFPDLHSELNLSSLELGDSALYFCASSAGQGNWEKLFFGSGTQLSVL.

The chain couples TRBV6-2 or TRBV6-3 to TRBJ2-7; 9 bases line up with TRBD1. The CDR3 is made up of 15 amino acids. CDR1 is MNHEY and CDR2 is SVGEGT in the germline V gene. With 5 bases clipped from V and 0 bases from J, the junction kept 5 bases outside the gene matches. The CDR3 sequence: CASSRVGQGSYEQYF. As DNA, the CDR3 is TGTGCCAGCAGTCGGGTGGGACAGGGCTCCTACGAGCAGTACTTC.

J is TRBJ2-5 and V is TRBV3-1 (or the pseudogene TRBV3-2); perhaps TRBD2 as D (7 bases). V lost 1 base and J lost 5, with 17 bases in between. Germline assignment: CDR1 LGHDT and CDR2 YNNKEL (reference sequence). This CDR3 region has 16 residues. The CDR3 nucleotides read TGTGCCAGCAGCCAAGTAGGTGGGGGGGGCCGGGAGACCCAGTACTTC. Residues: CASSQVGGGGRETQYF.

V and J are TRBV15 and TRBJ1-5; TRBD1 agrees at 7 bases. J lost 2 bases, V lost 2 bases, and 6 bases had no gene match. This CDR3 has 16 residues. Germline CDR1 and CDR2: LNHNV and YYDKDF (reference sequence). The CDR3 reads CATSRPRTGRNQPQHF. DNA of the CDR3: TGTGCCACCAGCAGACCGCGGACAGGCCGCAATCAGCCCCAGCATTTT.

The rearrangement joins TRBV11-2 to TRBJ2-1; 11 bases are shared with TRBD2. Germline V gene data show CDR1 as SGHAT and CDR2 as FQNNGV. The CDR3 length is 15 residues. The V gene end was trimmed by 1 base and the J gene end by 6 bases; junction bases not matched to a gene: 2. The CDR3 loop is CASSLASGGLNEQFF. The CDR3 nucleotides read TGTGCCAGCAGCTTAGCTAGCGGGGGGCTCAATGAGCAGTTCTTC.

Here the CDR3 DNA reads TGTGCAAGTCGCTTAGACGGTTTCAGGGGGATGAACACTGAAGCTTTCTTT. Translating gives CASRLDGFRGMNTEAFF. V and J are TRBV12-2 and TRBJ1-1; the DNA was not used to check the table's D call, TRBD1. TRBV12-2 is listed as a pseudogene. CDR3 length: 17 residues.

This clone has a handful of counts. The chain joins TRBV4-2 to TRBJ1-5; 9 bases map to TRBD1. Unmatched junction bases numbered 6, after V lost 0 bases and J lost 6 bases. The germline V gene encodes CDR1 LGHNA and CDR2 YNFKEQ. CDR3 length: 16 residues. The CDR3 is CASSQESSTGGQPQHF. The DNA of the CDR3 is TGTGCCAGCAGCCAAGAATCATCGACAGGGGGTCAGCCCCAGCATTTT.

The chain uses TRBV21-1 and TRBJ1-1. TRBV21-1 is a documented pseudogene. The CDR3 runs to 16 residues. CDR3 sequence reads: CASSKVIRGGNTEAFF. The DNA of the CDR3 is TGTGCCAGCAGCAAAGTAATTAGGGGGGGGAACACTGAAGCTTTCTTT.

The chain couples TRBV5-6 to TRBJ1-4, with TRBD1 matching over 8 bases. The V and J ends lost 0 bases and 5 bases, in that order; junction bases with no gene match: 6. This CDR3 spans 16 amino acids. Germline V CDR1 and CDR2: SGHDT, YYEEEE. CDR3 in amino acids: CASSLGIRGRNEKLFF. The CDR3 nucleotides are TGTGCCAGCAGCTTGGGGATCAGGGGGCGGAATGAAAAACTGTTTTTT.